The 27 T cell receptor beta chains in this list originate from one sample, sequenced in a study of blood T cell repertoires in COVID-19. Clones were sequenced by immunoSEQ multiplex PCR, and TCRdb holds only the in-frame ones, with some missing. The data show 150,000 to 200,000 clones, roughly 80% seen once. The sample taken for sequencing was peripheral blood. The receptors come from a woman aged 80 or over with acute or convalescent COVID-19.

This clone is a singleton in its sample. The chain links TRBV18 to TRBJ2-7, with 8 nucleotides matching TRBD2. Germline V lookup: CDR1 KGHSH, CDR2 LQKENI. J was trimmed by 5 bases and V by 6 bases; bases with no gene match: 12. CDR3 size: 15 residues. The CDR3 region has the DNA TGTGCCAGCTCCCTTTCCGGGAGGGCCGTAAACGAGCAGTACTTC. It codes for CASSLSGRAVNEQYF.

CDR3 nucleotide sequence: TGTGCCAGCAGCCCGGGACTCTATGGCTACACCTTC. Translated: CASSPGLYGYTF. The chain combines TRBV6-6 with TRBJ1-2, with D possibly TRBD1 on 5 matching bases. Germline CDR1 and CDR2: MNHNY and SVGAGI (reference sequence). With 6 bases removed from V and 4 bases from J, the gap between germline ends came to 9 bases. The length of the CDR3 is 12 residues.

This sequence joins TRBV3-1 (or the pseudogene TRBV3-2) and TRBJ1-1; maybe TRBD1 (6 bases). Germline V lookup: CDR1 LGHDT, CDR2 YNNKEL (reference sequence). The CDR3 extends over 16 amino acids. Between the trimmed V and J ends, which lost 8 bases and 4 bases, there was a span of 23 bases. CDR3 sequence: CASSRMGAVAGTEAFF. For the CDR3, the DNA is TGTGCCAGCTCCCGAATGGGGGCGGTAGCGGGCACTGAAGCTTTCTTT.

This clone was observed once. V gene TRBV10-3 combines with J gene TRBJ2-3, with a weak D call TRBD1 (7 bases). This CDR3 has 16 residues. Between the trimmed V and J ends, which lost 3 bases and 2 bases, there was a span of 15 bases. The germline V gene has CDR1 ENHRY and CDR2 SYGVKD. CDR3: CAISDPRGAFTDTQYF. For the CDR3, the DNA is TGTGCCATCAGTGATCCCAGGGGGGCATTCACAGATACGCAGTATTTT.

V and J are TRBV7-9 and TRBJ2-7; 7 bases are shared with TRBD2. Trimming at V came to 5 bases and at J to 6 bases, leaving 13 bases not matched to a gene. CDR1 and CDR2 (germline): SEHNR, FQNEAQ (reference sequence). This CDR3 spans 15 amino acids. DNA for the CDR3: TGTGCCAGCAGCCCAAGTGCTAGCGGCACCCTCGAGCAGTACTTC. Residues: CASSPSASGTLEQYF. Based on the CDR3 plus reference TRBV7-9 and TRBJ2-7, the full variable domain is DTGVSQNPRHKITKRGQNVTFRCDPISEHNRLYWYRQTLGQGPEFLTYFQNEAQLEKSRLLSDRFSAERPKGSFSTLEIQRTEQGDSAMYLCASSPSASGTLEQYFGPGTRLTVT.

The chain has TRBV6-1 and TRBJ1-4; D not certain. V lost 10 bases to trimming and J lost 0 bases, with 12 bases between them. This CDR3 is built from 14 residues. Germline assignment: CDR1 MNHNS and CDR2 SASEGT. This chain's CDR3 is CATREVATNEKLFF. The CDR3 nucleotides are TGTGCCACCCGGGAGGTTGCAACTAATGAAAAACTGTTTTTT.

This chain links TRBV2 with TRBJ1-2, with D perhaps matching TRBD1 (5 bases). The CDR3 runs 15 residues. V was cut by 7 bases and J by 4 bases, with 19 bases left in between. The germline CDR1 and CDR2 sequences are SNHLY and FYNNEI. The CDR3 loop reads CASNIRTLLGYGYTF. The CDR3 DNA is TGTGCCAGCAATATCCGGACACTCTTGGGCTATGGCTACACCTTC.

This clone is a singleton in its sample. This sequence joins TRBV7-2 and TRBJ2-3; 9 bases agree with TRBD2. Germline V gene sequence: CDR1 SGHTA, CDR2 FQGNSA. The CDR3 has 15 amino acids. V gave up 6 bases and J gave up 1 base; unmatched junction bases: 5. The CDR3 region is CASRPKRGGTDTQYF. Written as DNA, the CDR3 is TGTGCCAGCAGACCGAAGCGGGGGGGCACAGATACGCAGTATTTT.

The CDR3 sequence is CASSWLTSATGANVLTF. The CDR3 nucleotides read TGTGCCAGCAGCTGGCTGACTAGCGCGACTGGGGCCAACGTCCTGACTTTC. The chain couples TRBV5-4 to TRBJ2-6; 8 positions match TRBD2. The CDR3 consists of 17 residues. Germline V gene sequence: CDR1 SGHNT, CDR2 YYREEE (reference sequence). J lost 2 bases, V lost 3 bases, and 7 bases had no gene match.

This rearrangement joins TRBV19 to TRBJ2-2; 8 nucleotides match TRBD2. The CDR3 is 14 amino acids. After removal of 7 bases from V and 5 bases from J, the junction contained 6 bases not matched to a gene. The germline V gene encodes CDR1 LNHDA and CDR2 SQIVND (reference sequence). This CDR3 reads CASMESGGTGELFF. The DNA for the CDR3 is TGTGCCAGTATGGAGTCGGGAGGGACCGGGGAGCTGTTTTTT.

This clone was seen only once. The V gene is TRBV20-1, the J gene TRBJ2-3, with D unclear. This CDR3 has 11 amino acids. Deletions cut 2 bases from V and 4 bases from J, with 4 bases between. Germline loops: CDR1 DFQATT, CDR2 SNEGSKA (reference sequence). The CDR3 sequence: CSARRSDTQYF. The CDR3 DNA sequence: TGCAGTGCTAGACGGTCAGATACGCAGTATTTT.

The chain uses TRBV19 and TRBJ2-1; possible D gene TRBD1, 6 bases. This CDR3 is built from 13 residues. V dropped 7 bases and J dropped 8 bases, with 15 bases sitting between them. Germline CDR1 and CDR2: LNHDA and SQIVND (reference sequence). CDR3 in amino acids: CASIGRGEYEQFF. CDR3 nucleotides: TGTGCCAGTATAGGCAGGGGAGAATATGAGCAGTTCTTC.

The chain uses TRBV18 and TRBJ2-3, with 8 bases lining up with TRBD2. Germline V gives CDR1 KGHSH, CDR2 LQKENI. The CDR3 runs to 14 residues. Trimming removed 0 bases from V and 6 bases from J; junction bases left unmatched: 2. CDR3 coding DNA: TGTGCCAGCTCACCACCGCGGGGGGCGGATACGCAGTATTTT. It codes for CASSPPRGADTQYF.

The chain couples TRBV14 to TRBJ1-2; D is possibly TRBD1 (5 bases). Trimming pared 2 bases from V and 1 base from J, leaving 11 bases between. CDR3 length: 15 residues. Germline V gives CDR1 SGHDN, CDR2 FVKESK. This chain's CDR3 is CASSQTGVLNYGYTF. The DNA of the CDR3 is TGTGCCAGCAGCCAAACAGGCGTACTTAACTATGGCTACACCTTC.

The chain has TRBV6-5 and TRBJ2-1; 8 positions match TRBD1. This CDR3 is 14 amino acids long. CDR1 MNHEY and CDR2 SVGAGI come from the germline V gene. The V segment lost 6 bases and the J segment 4 bases; nucleotides outside the gene matches: 5. The CDR3 region is CASRDRVPYNEQFF. CDR3 nucleotides: TGTGCCAGCAGGGACAGGGTTCCGTACAATGAGCAGTTCTTC.

The chain uses TRBV3-1 (or the pseudogene TRBV3-2) and TRBJ2-7, with 11 bases identical to TRBD1. The germline V gene encodes CDR1 LGHDT and CDR2 YNNKEL (reference sequence). The CDR3 length is 15 residues. The junction had 5 bases not matched to a gene; V was cut back by 1 base and J by 6 bases. The DNA for the CDR3 is TGTGCCAGCAGCCAAGGGACAGGGGGCTGGGGCGAGCAGTACTTC. Amino acids: CASSQGTGGWGEQYF.

The chain joins TRBV11-2 to TRBJ1-5; a weak D match, TRBD1 (5 bases). Trimming left V 4 bases short and J 3 bases short, with 10 bases between. CDR3 size: 14 residues. Germline-derived CDR1 and CDR2 are SGHAT and FQNNGV. The CDR3 coding sequence is TGTGCCAGCAGCTCGGACACCAACAATCAGCCCCAGCATTTT. Its translation is CASSSDTNNQPQHF.

This chain uses TRBV11-1 with TRBJ2-1; D gene ambiguous. This CDR3 has 14 amino acids. Germline loops: CDR1 SGHAT, CDR2 FQDESV (reference sequence). Trimming pared 3 bases from V and 2 bases from J, leaving 8 bases between. The CDR3 region has the DNA TGTGCCAGCAGCTTTCGTCAGGCCTACAATGAGCAGTTCTTC. Its protein product is CASSFRQAYNEQFF.

The rearrangement links TRBV7-6 to TRBJ2-1; 7 bases are shared with TRBD1. The ends lost 5 bases at V and 5 bases at J; junction bases unmatched: 12. Per germline, CDR1 SGHVS and CDR2 FNYEAQ. CDR3 length: 16 amino acids. The DNA for the CDR3 is TGTGCCAGCAGCCCCAGTGCCGGGACAGATAACAATGAGCAGTTCTTC. Residues: CASSPSAGTDNNEQFF.

The chain recombines TRBV7-9 with TRBJ2-5; D may be TRBD2 (5 bases). V was clipped by 5 bases and J by 4 bases, with 11 bases between them. Germline values: CDR1 SEHNR, CDR2 FQNEAQ (reference sequence). This CDR3 is built from 13 residues. DNA of the CDR3: TGTGCCAGCAGCGGAACTAGATTAGAGACCCAGTACTTC. Its translation: CASSGTRLETQYF.

The chain joins TRBV28 to TRBJ1-5, with 8 bases identical to TRBD1. V lost 5 bases, J lost 5 bases, and 2 bases stayed unmatched. Germline loops: CDR1 MDHEN, CDR2 SYDVKM. The CDR3 has 13 amino acids. CDR3 in amino acids: CASSTGGHQPQHF. The CDR3 DNA follows: TGTGCCAGCAGTACAGGGGGTCATCAGCCCCAGCATTTT.

This chain connects TRBV7-2 to TRBJ1-3, with D uncertain. CDR3 length: 14 residues. In germline, CDR1 is SGHTA, CDR2 FQGNSA. V was trimmed by 3 bases and J by 2 bases, leaving 8 bases between them. CDR3 loop: CASSFSGTGNTIYF. In nucleotides, the CDR3 is TGTGCCAGCAGCTTTTCGGGAACTGGAAACACCATATATTTT.

The table lists this clone with a count of one. The chain uses TRBV29-1 and TRBJ1-4, with 8 nucleotides matching TRBD1. The germline V gene has CDR1 SQVTM and CDR2 ANQGSEA. V trimming: 7 bases; J trimming: 5 bases; junction bases outside the gene matches: 9. The CDR3 length is 14 residues. CDR3 region: CSASSGGPNEKLFF. The CDR3 DNA is TGCAGCGCATCGTCAGGGGGCCCGAATGAAAAACTGTTTTTT. Full variable domain (missing parts from reference TRBV29-1 and TRBJ1-4): SAVISQKPSRDICQRGTSLTIQCQVDSQVTMMFWYRQQPGQSLTLIATANQGSEATYESGFVIDKFPISRPNLTFSTLTVSNMSPEDSSIYLCSASSGGPNEKLFFGSGTQLSVL.

This clone came up a few times. The rearrangement joins TRBV29-1 to TRBJ2-2; 8 bases map to TRBD1. Per germline, CDR1 SQVTM and CDR2 ANQGSEA. CDR3 length: 13 residues. The junction had 5 bases not matched to a gene; V was cut back by 5 bases and J by 6 bases. The CDR3 loop is CSVSGGEAGELFF. The CDR3 nucleotides read TGCAGCGTTTCAGGGGGCGAGGCCGGGGAGCTGTTTTTT.

The CDR3 protein is CASRATGPGTDTQYF. CDR3 sequence (DNA): TGTGCCAGCAGAGCTACAGGCCCCGGCACAGATACGCAGTATTTT. This chain links TRBV5-4 with TRBJ2-3; a weak D match, TRBD1 (5 bases). V lost 5 bases and J lost 1, with 14 bases in between. CDR3 length equals 15 residues. Per germline, CDR1 SGHNT and CDR2 YYREEE (reference sequence).

The V call is TRBV6-5, the J call TRBJ2-5; 8 nucleotides agree with TRBD1. The CDR3 spans 15 residues. Germline CDR1 and CDR2: MNHEY and SVGAGI. The ends lost 5 bases at V and 4 bases at J; junction bases unmatched: 9. Here the CDR3 reads CASSRSGGWRETQYF. CDR3 sequence (DNA): TGTGCCAGCAGTCGCTCAGGGGGCTGGCGAGAGACCCAGTACTTC.

This clone occurred a few times. The rearrangement uses TRBV7-9 and TRBJ2-2; no clear D gene. CDR1 and CDR2 from the germline V gene are SEHNR and FQNEAQ (reference sequence). The CDR3 consists of 17 residues. V was shortened by 8 bases and J by 0 bases, with 19 bases between the two germline ends. The CDR3 DNA sequence: TGTGCCAGCCGCCCTAGATCGGCCAGCTCGAACACCGGGGAGCTGTTTTTT. Amino acid sequence: CASRPRSASSNTGELFF.